A single sample is the source of the 10 T cell receptor beta chains below, sequenced in a study of cytomegalovirus exposure and HLA in healthy donors (TCRdb year 2017). Receptors were amplified or captured by the immunoSEQ multiplex PCR assay. For the multiplex PCR, a mixture combining 60 forward primers for TCR Vbeta segments and 13 reverse primers for TCR Jbeta segments was used. TCRdb mirrors the immuneACCESS table, restricted to in-frame sequences. Some clones are absent from its copies; in checked studies, under half trace to an unresolved V gene, and the reason for the others is unknown. This sample has about 190,000 clones in its table, and roughly 73% of those were observed once. 2% to 2.5% of the sample comes from the top ten. The sequencing input was PBMCs. The receptor source for this set is a woman in her twenties or thirties in good health and CMV-seropositive.

This clone was seen more than once but under ten times. The chain is built from TRBV27 and TRBJ1-2; D perhaps matches TRBD1 (5 bases). The germline CDR1 and CDR2 sequences are MNHEY and SMNVEV (reference sequence). The CDR3 length is 12 residues. V lost 3 bases to trimming and J lost 8 bases, with 10 bases between them. Here the CDR3 DNA reads TGTGCCAGCAGTTTTTCGGGGGTGGGCTACACCTTC. Residues: CASSFSGVGYTF.

The chain recombines TRBV4-2 with TRBJ2-3, with 8 bases aligning to TRBD2. CDR1 and CDR2 from the germline V gene are LGHNA and YNFKEQ. V dropped 0 bases and J dropped 1; count of bases not matched to a gene: 6. The length of the CDR3 is 17 residues. CDR3 sequence: CASSQDRGGAGTDTQYF. In DNA, the CDR3 is TGTGCCAGCAGCCAAGATCGGGGGGGCGCGGGCACAGATACGCAGTATTTT.

This sequence joins TRBV19 and TRBJ1-5, with 9 bases aligning to TRBD1. The V and J ends lost 5 bases and 3 bases, in that order; junction bases with no gene match: 8. There are 16 residues in the CDR3. The germline V gene has CDR1 LNHDA and CDR2 SQIVND (reference sequence). The CDR3 reads CASSPTGTGYNQPQHF. In nucleotides, the CDR3 is TGTGCCAGTAGTCCGACCGGGACAGGGTACAATCAGCCCCAGCATTTT.

The V gene is TRBV6-6, the J gene TRBJ1-1; no firm D call. Germline V lookup: CDR1 MNHNY, CDR2 SVGAGI (reference sequence). The CDR3 loop spans 16 amino acids. V was clipped by 5 bases and J by 1 base, with 17 bases between them. The CDR3 sequence is CASSPRYIFQNTEAFF. The CDR3 DNA reads TGTGCCAGCAGTCCTAGATACATCTTTCAGAACACTGAAGCTTTCTTT.

The chain uses TRBV19 and TRBJ1-2; D remains ambiguous. Germline CDR1 reads LNHDA; CDR2 reads SQIVND (reference sequence). V gave up 5 bases and J gave up 8 bases, with 15 bases separating them. The CDR3 is 13 residues long. The CDR3 DNA follows: TGTGCCAGTAGTCCCGGGGTACTTCTCGGCTACACCTTC. It codes for CASSPGVLLGYTF.

This chain joins TRBV5-1 and TRBJ2-1, with D maybe TRBD2 (5 bases). Germline V lookup: CDR1 SGHRS, CDR2 YFSETQ. The V and J ends lost 0 bases and 8 bases respectively, with 18 bases between them. This CDR3 is 16 amino acids long. For the CDR3, the DNA is TGCGCCAGCAGCTTGGAGCTAGCCTCACCCTCTCATGAGCAGTTCTTC. Its translation is CASSLELASPSHEQFF. Complete variable domain (other parts from reference TRBV5-1 and TRBJ2-1): KAGVTQTPRYLIKTRGQQVTLSCSPISGHRSVSWYQQTPGQGLQFLFEYFSETQRNKGNFPGRFSGRQFSNSRSEMNVSTLELGDSALYLCASSLELASPSHEQFFGPGTRLTVL.

V is TRBV9 and J is TRBJ2-1; TRBD2 matches at 9 bases. V lost 1 base to trimming and J lost 4 bases; unmatched junction nucleotides: 6. The CDR3 is 16 residues long. CDR1 SGDLS and CDR2 YYNGEE come from the germline V gene. CDR3 protein: CASSVSSGIHYNEQFF. The CDR3 bases are TGTGCCAGCAGCGTATCTAGCGGGATACATTACAATGAGCAGTTCTTC.

This clone was detected a few times. The chain combines TRBV28 with TRBJ1-2; 7 positions match TRBD1. The CDR3 is made up of 17 amino acids. After removal of 1 base from V and 3 bases from J, the junction contained 11 bases not matched to a gene. Germline-derived CDR1 and CDR2 are MDHEN and SYDVKM. This CDR3 reads CASSLYPPRDSDYGYTF. CDR3 DNA sequence: TGTGCCAGCAGTTTATACCCTCCCCGGGACAGTGACTATGGCTACACCTTC.

The chain couples TRBV2 to TRBJ1-5, with 7 bases lining up with TRBD1. Germline V gives CDR1 SNHLY, CDR2 FYNNEI. This CDR3 comprises 15 residues. The junction had 7 bases not matched to a gene; V was cut back by 4 bases and J by 4 bases. The CDR3 protein is CASSGQGIRNQPQHF. In DNA form, the CDR3 reads TGTGCCAGCAGTGGACAGGGAATACGAAATCAGCCCCAGCATTTT.

V and J are TRBV4-1 and TRBJ1-5, with D maybe TRBD1 (5 bases). The CDR3 is 13 amino acids. Trimming cost V 5 bases and J 7 bases, with 12 bases left between them. CDR1 and CDR2 (germline): MGHRA, YSYEKL. Here the CDR3 reads CASSSSGLQPQHF. In DNA, the CDR3 is TGCGCCAGCAGCTCCTCAGGGTTGCAGCCCCAGCATTTT.